These 12 T cell receptor beta chains came from one sample sequenced in a study of T cells in Graves' hyperthyroidism and ophthalmopathy. The source material, RNA transcripts, was used to amplify TCR beta CDR3 regions. The HTBI set primed first-round TCR CDR3 RT-PCR. MiXCR was run by TCRdb on the multiplex PCR reads, yielding one entry per CDR3 protein. Of about 400,000 distinct CDR3 sequences listed, more than 15% were seen once; the top ten hold just under 8%. Material for sequencing was blood. The receptors were sampled from a woman younger than 30 with Graves' hyperthyroidism.

This clonotype has a count of ten or more. One end of the junction is discordant with germline, which a read error may explain. The gene calls are TRBV11-2 and TRBJ2-1, with 7 bases matching TRBD2. In germline, CDR1 is SGHAT, CDR2 FQNNGV. The CDR3 is made up of 14 amino acids. The DNA of the CDR3 is TGTGCCAGTACCCACGGCGGGAGTCACAATGAGCAGCTCTTC. Translating gives CASTHGGSHNEQLF.

This chain joins TRBV18 and TRBJ1-3; no clear D gene. Trimming took 6 bases from V and 1 from J, leaving 7 bases between them. Germline CDR1 is KGHSH and CDR2 is LQKENI. This CDR3 has 13 residues. The DNA of the CDR3 is TGTGCCAGCTCCCCGACGTCTGGAAACACCATATATTTT. Translating gives CASSPTSGNTIYF.

The genes are TRBV15 and TRBJ2-2, with D unresolved. CDR3 length equals 15 residues. Germline V gives CDR1 LNHNV, CDR2 YYDKDF (reference sequence). Trimming pared 2 bases from V and 5 bases from J, leaving 12 bases between. Written as DNA, the CDR3 is TGTGCCACCAGCAGAACTGTTACCGTAACCGGGGAGCTGTTTTTT. This sequence encodes CATSRTVTVTGELFF. Supplemented by reference TRBV15 and TRBJ2-2, the full variable domain reads DAMVIQNPRYQVTQFGKPVTLSCSQTLNHNVMYWYQQKSSQAPKLLFHYYDKDFNNEADTPDNFQSRRPNTSFCFLDIRSPGLGDTAMYLCATSRTVTVTGELFFGEGSRLTVL.

In this sample, this clonotype turned up many times. In DNA, the CDR3 is TGTGCCAGCACCGCTACAGCCTCCAGGGTTAATGAGCAGTTCTTC. This gives the protein CASTATASRVNEQFF. This sequence joins TRBV6-1 and TRBJ2-1; D perhaps matches TRBD1 (5 bases). This CDR3 has 15 amino acids. The V gene lost 7 bases and the J gene lost 7 bases, with 20 bases spanning the gap. Germline V lookup: CDR1 MNHNS, CDR2 SASEGT.

This clonotype has a count of ten or more. V usage is TRBV7-2 and J usage is TRBJ2-7; the match to TRBD2 covers 10 bases. This CDR3 region has 17 residues. Per the germline V gene, CDR1 is SGHTA and CDR2 is FQGNSA. The V and J ends lost 5 bases and 4 bases, in that order; junction bases with no gene match: 14. The CDR3 DNA reads TGTGCCAGCAGCCCCAGGTGGGGGACTAGCGTCGGATACGAGCAGTACTTC. This sequence encodes CASSPRWGTSVGYEQYF.

The genes are TRBV7-9 and TRBJ2-1; D assignment may be TRBD1 or TRBD2 (5 bases each). Germline V gives CDR1 SEHNR, CDR2 FQNEAQ (reference sequence). This CDR3 spans 18 amino acids. Trimming left V 6 bases short and J 0 bases short, with 21 bases between. The DNA for the CDR3 is TGTGCCAGCAGTCTTAATTTCGGGGCCGCGGGCTCCTACAATGAGCAGTTCTTC. The encoded protein is CASSLNFGAAGSYNEQFF.

This clonotype was seen at least ten times. The rearrangement links TRBV18 to TRBJ1-6; D is unclear. Trimming left V 2 bases short and J 8 bases short, with 10 bases between. Germline CDR1 and CDR2: KGHSH and LQKENI. This CDR3 contains 14 residues. CDR3 in amino acids: CASSPGVRDSPLHF. Here the CDR3 DNA reads TGTGCCAGCTCACCAGGCGTTAGGGATTCACCCCTCCACTTT.

This clonotype came up a few times. The CDR3 bases are TGTGCCAGCAGCCGGGGTTACAGGGAAGGCTATGGCTACACCTTC. The encoded protein is CASSRGYREGYGYTF. V is TRBV3-1 and J is TRBJ1-2; tentatively, D is TRBD1 (6 bases). V was shortened by 4 bases and J by 4 bases, with 16 bases between the two germline ends. The CDR3 contains 15 residues. Germline V gives CDR1 LGHDT, CDR2 YNNKEL (reference sequence). Drawing the rest from reference TRBV3-1 and TRBJ1-2, the complete variable domain is DTAVSQTPKYLVTQMGNDKSIKCEQNLGHDTMYWYKQDSKKFLKIMFSYNNKELIINETVPNRFSPKSPDKAHLNLHINSLELGDSAVYFCASSRGYREGYGYTFGSGTRLTVV.

The sample holds many counts of this clonotype. The chain carries TRBV12-3 or TRBV12-4 and TRBJ2-1; 8 bases line up with TRBD2. This CDR3 has 15 amino acids. V gave up 7 bases and J gave up 0 bases; unmatched junction bases: 5. The CDR3 loop reads CASTKLAVSYNEQFF. The CDR3 coding sequence is TGTGCCAGCACCAAACTAGCGGTCTCCTACAATGAGCAGTTCTTC.

This clonotype was seen once. The missing conserved phenylalanine or tryptophan at the end of this CDR3 makes a read error likely. The chain has TRBV12-3 or TRBV12-4 and TRBJ2-1, with D possibly TRBD1 on 6 matching bases. V shed 3 bases and J shed 9 bases, with 18 bases lying between them. This CDR3 has 15 residues. The CDR3 sequence: CASSLKDSGMSEQFS. The CDR3 nucleotides are TGTGCCAGCAGTTTGAAGGACAGTGGGATGAGTGAGCAGTTCTCC.

This clonotype was detected only a few times. The rearrangement joins TRBV19 to TRBJ2-2; TRBD1 might be the D (5 bases). CDR3 length: 15 residues. V lost 7 bases to trimming and J lost 1 base, with 13 bases between them. The germline V gene has CDR1 LNHDA and CDR2 SQIVND (reference sequence). The CDR3 protein is CASKQGAGNTGELFF. CDR3 nucleotide sequence: TGTGCCAGTAAGCAAGGGGCAGGGAACACCGGGGAGCTGTTTTTT.

The chain combines TRBV6-1 with TRBJ1-5, with D tentatively TRBD1 (6 bases). Per germline, CDR1 MNHNS and CDR2 SASEGT. V lost 5 bases and J 5 bases, leaving 7 bases between the germline ends. The CDR3 loop spans 12 amino acids. The chain's CDR3 is CASSQGYQPQHF. CDR3 nucleotides: TGTGCCAGCAGTCAGGGGTATCAGCCCCAGCATTTT.